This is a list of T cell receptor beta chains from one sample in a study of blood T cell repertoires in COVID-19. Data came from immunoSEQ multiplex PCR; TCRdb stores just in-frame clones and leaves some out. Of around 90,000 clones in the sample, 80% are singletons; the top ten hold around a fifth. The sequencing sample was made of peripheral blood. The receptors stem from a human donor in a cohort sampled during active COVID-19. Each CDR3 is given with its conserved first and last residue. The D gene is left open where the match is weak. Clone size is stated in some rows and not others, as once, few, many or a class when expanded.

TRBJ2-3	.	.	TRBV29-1	TGCAGCGTTGAAAGGAGCGGTGGGATAGATACGCAGTATTTT	CSVERSGGIDTQYF
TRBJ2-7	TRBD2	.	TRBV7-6	TGTGCCAGCAGCTTACTAGCGGCCCCCTACGAGCAGTACTTC	CASSLLAAPYEQYF
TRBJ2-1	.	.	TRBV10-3	TGTGCCATCAGCGTGAGACAGTACAATGAGCAGTTCTTC	CAISVRQYNEQFF
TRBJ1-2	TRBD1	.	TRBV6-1	TGTGCCAGCAGTGATCGACAGGGTAGTAACTATGGCTACACCTTC	CASSDRQGSNYGYTF
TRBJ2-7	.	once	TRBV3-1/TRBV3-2	TGTGCCAGCAGCCAAGACCGGTACGAGCAGTACTTC	CASSQDRYEQYF
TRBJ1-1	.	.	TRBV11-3	TGTGCCAGCAGCTTAAAGAGGAACACTGAAGCTTTCTTT	CASSLKRNTEAFF
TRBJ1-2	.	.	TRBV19	TGTGCCAGTAGTCCCCGTGTCAGGGCGCCCCATGGCTACACCTTC	CASSPRVRAPHGYTF
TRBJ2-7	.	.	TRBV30	TGTGCCTGGAGTGTACGTACTAGGGGGAGCGAGCAGTACTTC	CAWSVRTRGSEQYF
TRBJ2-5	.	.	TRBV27	TGTGCCAGCAGTCCTCGGGCCTTTAGCGGGACCCAGTACTTC	CASSPRAFSGTQYF
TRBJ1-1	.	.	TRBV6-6	TGTGCCAGCACCGAAGGACAGCGGAACACTGAAGCTTTCTTT	CASTEGQRNTEAFF
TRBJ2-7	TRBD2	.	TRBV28	TGTGCCAGCAGTTCCACTAGCGGGAACTACGAGCAGTACTTC	CASSSTSGNYEQYF
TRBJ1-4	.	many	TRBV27	TGTGCCAGCAGTTCGAGAACAGGTGCAACTAATGAAAAACTGTTTTTT	CASSSRTGATNEKLFF
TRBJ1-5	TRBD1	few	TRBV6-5	TGTGCCAGCAGGCACAGGGGTGACAATCAGCCCCAGCATTTT	CASRHRGDNQPQHF